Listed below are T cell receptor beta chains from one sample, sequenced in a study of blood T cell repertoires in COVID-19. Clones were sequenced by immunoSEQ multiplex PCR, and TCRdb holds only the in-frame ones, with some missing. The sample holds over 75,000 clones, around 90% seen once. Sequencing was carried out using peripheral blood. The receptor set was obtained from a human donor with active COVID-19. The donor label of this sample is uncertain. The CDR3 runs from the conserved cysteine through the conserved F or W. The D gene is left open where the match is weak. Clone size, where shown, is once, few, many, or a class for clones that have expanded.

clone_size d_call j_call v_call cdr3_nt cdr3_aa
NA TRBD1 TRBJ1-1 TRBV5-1 TGCGCCAGCAGCTGGAGACCGGGACAGGGGAACACTGAAGCTTTCTTT CASSWRPGQGNTEAFF
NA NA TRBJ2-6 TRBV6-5 TGTGCCGCGTTCCGGGGTCCCGGGGCCAACGTCCTGACTTTC CAAFRGPGANVLTF
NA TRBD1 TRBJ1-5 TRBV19 TGTGCCAGTAGTGCGGGACAGGGGTATCAGCCCCAGCATTTT CASSAGQGYQPQHF
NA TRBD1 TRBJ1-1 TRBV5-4 TGTGCCAGCAGCTTGCAGGGGGACAGGGGGCGCTGGGGCACTGAAGCTTTCTTT CASSLQGDRGRWGTEAFF
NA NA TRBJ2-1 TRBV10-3 TGTGCCATCAGTGCCCAGGGAGGTGACAGAAAGGCCAGGCAGTTCTTC CAISAQGGDRKARQFF
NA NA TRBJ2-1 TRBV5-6 TGTGCCAGCAGCTACGAACAGGCGCTCCGGCACAATGAGCAGTTCTTC CASSYEQALRHNEQFF
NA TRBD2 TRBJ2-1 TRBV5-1 TGCGCCAGCAGCGCCGGGACTAGCGGGGTGGATGAGCAGTTCTTC CASSAGTSGVDEQFF
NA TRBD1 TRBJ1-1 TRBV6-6 TGTGCCAGCAGAACCGGGACAGGGAGCACTGAAGCTTTCTTT CASRTGTGSTEAFF
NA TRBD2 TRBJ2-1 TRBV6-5 TGTGCCAGCAGCTTAGGACTAGATTTATACAATGAGCAGTTCTTC CASSLGLDLYNEQFF
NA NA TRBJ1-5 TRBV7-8 TGTGCCAGCAGCCTAACGCCCGACGAGGAATATAGCAATCAGCCCCAGCATTTT CASSLTPDEEYSNQPQHF
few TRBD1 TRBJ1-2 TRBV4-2 TGTGCCAGCAGCCAGGAACCGGGACAGCTATATGGCTACACCTTC CASSQEPGQLYGYTF
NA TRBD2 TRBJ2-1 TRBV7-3 TGTGCCAGCAGCTTACTAGCGGGGGGGTCAAATGAGCAGTTCTTC CASSLLAGGSNEQFF
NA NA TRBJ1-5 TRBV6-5 TGTGCCATCACACAAAACAATCAGCCCCAGCATTTT CAITQNNQPQHF
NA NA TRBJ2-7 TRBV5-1 TGCGCCAGCAGCTTGTCGACTGAGCAGTACTTC CASSLSTEQYF
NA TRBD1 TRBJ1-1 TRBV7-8 TGTGCCAGCAGCTTAGCGGGACAGGGGGCGCACACTGAAGCTTTCTTT CASSLAGQGAHTEAFF
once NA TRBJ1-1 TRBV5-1 TGCGCCAGCAGCTTGGAACAAGGGCAGGGGACTGAAGCTTTCTTT CASSLEQGQGTEAFF
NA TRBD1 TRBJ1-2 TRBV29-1 TGCAGCGTTGAAGAGAGGACAGGGATCCGGTTGTGGGATGGCTACACCTTC CSVEERTGIRLWDGYTF
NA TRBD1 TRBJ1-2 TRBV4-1 TGCGCCAGCAGCCAGGTACAGGGGTCCAACTATGGCTACACCTTC CASSQVQGSNYGYTF
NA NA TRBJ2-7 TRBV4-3 TGCGCCAGCAGCCAAGGGCGGGGGCAGGTTGATCACGAGCAGTACTTC CASSQGRGQVDHEQYF
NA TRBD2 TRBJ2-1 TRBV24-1 TGTGCCACCAGTGACGTCCCGGGGGGGGATAATGAGCAGTTCTTC CATSDVPGGDNEQFF
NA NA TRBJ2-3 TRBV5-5 TGTGCCAGCACCATGGGGGGAACAGATACGCAGTATTTT CASTMGGTDTQYF
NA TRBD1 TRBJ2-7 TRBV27 TGTGCCAGCAGTTTGCGACAGGGGGCGCGGGAGCAGTACTTC CASSLRQGAREQYF
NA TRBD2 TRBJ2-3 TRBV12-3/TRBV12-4 TGTGCCACCTCGCGGGGGAGCACAGATACGCAGTATTTT CATSRGSTDTQYF
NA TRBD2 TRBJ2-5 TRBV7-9 TGTGCCAGCAGCTCCTACCCGGGAGGCGAGGAGACCCAGTACTTC CASSSYPGGEETQYF
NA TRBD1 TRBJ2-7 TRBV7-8 TGTGCCAGCAGCTTCATAGACAGGGCGAGCTCCTACGAGCAGTACTTC CASSFIDRASSYEQYF